The 14 T cell receptor beta chains below come from one sample, sequenced in a study of tumour-infiltrating T cells in Burkitt lymphoma. The data were produced by immunoSEQ multiplex PCR, yet TCRdb's version contains in-frame clones alone and is incomplete. The sample has a few hundred clones, approximately 23% seen once. The sample taken for sequencing was tumor tissue. These receptors all stem from a human donor with Burkitt lymphoma.

This clone turned up a few times. The chain is built from TRBV6-5 and TRBJ1-4; D not resolved. The CDR3 is made up of 13 amino acids. V lost 4 bases and J 10 bases, leaving 13 bases between the germline ends. CDR1 is MNHEY and CDR2 is SVGAGI in the germline V gene. The CDR3 spells CASSLNLDGKLFF. The CDR3 bases are TGTGCCAGCAGTTTGAACTTGGATGGAAAACTGTTTTTT.

This clone has a handful of counts. The gene calls are TRBV29-1 and TRBJ2-7, with a tentative D call TRBD2 (6 bases). Germline assignment: CDR1 SQVTM and CDR2 ANQGSEA. V was cut by 6 bases and J by 1 base, with 13 bases left in between. This CDR3 is built from 13 residues. The CDR3 protein is CSVLPGESYEQYF. The CDR3 bases are TGCAGCGTCCTCCCGGGGGAATCCTACGAGCAGTACTTC.

The rearrangement uses TRBV19 and TRBJ2-7; D is possibly TRBD2 (5 bases). The V and J ends lost 5 bases and 3 bases respectively, with 11 bases between them. The germline gives CDR1 LNHDA, CDR2 SQIVND (reference sequence). The CDR3 runs 13 residues. As DNA, the CDR3 is TGTGCCAGTAGTCCACCTGGGAGCTACGAGCAGTACTTC. Amino acid sequence: CASSPPGSYEQYF. The whole variable domain, filled in from reference TRBV19 and TRBJ2-7, reads DGGITQSPKYLFRKEGQNVTLSCEQNLNHDAMYWYRQDPGQGLRLIYYSQIVNDFQKGDIAEGYSVSREKKESFPLTVTSAQKNPTAFYLCASSPPGSYEQYFGPGTRLTVT.

V and J are TRBV7-3 and TRBJ2-1; TRBD2 aligns across 12 bases. The CDR3 spans 15 residues. Germline CDR1 SGHTA, CDR2 FQGTGA. J was trimmed by 4 bases and V by 5 bases; bases with no gene match: 3. The CDR3 DNA reads TGTGCCAGCAGCCCGACTAGCGGGAGTTACAATGAGCAGTTCTTC. Protein: CASSPTSGSYNEQFF.

The chain is built from TRBV25-1 and TRBJ2-4; 7 bases are shared with TRBD1. CDR3 length: 15 amino acids. The trim removed 4 bases at V and 3 bases at J, leaving 6 bases unmatched. Germline V gene lookup returns CDR1 MGHDK and CDR2 SYGVNS. DNA for the CDR3: TGTGCCAGCAGTGCTGCCGGGACAGTCAAAAACATTCAGTACTTC. Amino acid sequence: CASSAAGTVKNIQYF.

This rearrangement joins TRBV11-3 to TRBJ2-3, with 7 positions matching TRBD2. This CDR3 is 14 amino acids long. Germline CDR1 reads SGHNT; CDR2 reads YENEEA. With 8 bases clipped from V and 5 bases from J, the junction kept 10 bases outside the gene matches. CDR3 in DNA: TGTGCCAGCGGCCGGGGCGGGAGAGGAGATACGCAGTATTTT. This translates into CASGRGGRGDTQYF.

This chain joins TRBV11-3 and TRBJ2-3; 8 bases fit TRBD2. V gave up 8 bases and J gave up 5 bases; unmatched junction bases: 9. The CDR3 loop spans 14 amino acids. Germline V gene data show CDR1 as SGHNT and CDR2 as YENEEA. The CDR3 protein is CASGRSGRGDTQYF. The CDR3 coding sequence is TGTGCCAGCGGCCGGAGCGGGAGAGGAGATACGCAGTATTTT.

Only a few counts were recorded for this clone. The chain carries TRBV18 and TRBJ1-1; 7 bases map to TRBD1. The germline V gene encodes CDR1 KGHSH and CDR2 LQKENI. V lost 5 bases and J lost 5; bases outside the gene matches: 14. The CDR3 totals 16 residues. The CDR3 bases are TGTGCCAGCTCAAGGATAACACACAGGGGAGAGACTGAAGCTTTCTTT. Protein sequence: CASSRITHRGETEAFF.

The CDR3 loop is CSGGEGFNEQFF. The CDR3, as DNA: TGCAGCGGGGGGGAGGGCTTCAATGAGCAGTTCTTC. This sequence joins TRBV29-1 and TRBJ2-1, with 7 positions matching TRBD2. With 7 bases clipped from V and 6 bases from J, the junction kept 6 bases outside the gene matches. The germline gives CDR1 SQVTM, CDR2 ANQGSEA. This CDR3 region has 12 residues.

In its sample, this clone was seen a few times. J is TRBJ1-1 and V is TRBV6-5; a weak D match, TRBD1 (6 bases). The CDR3 contains 13 residues. In germline, CDR1 is MNHEY, CDR2 SVGAGI. Trimming left V 2 bases short and J 4 bases short, with 8 bases between. The CDR3 sequence is CASSYPTGTEAFF. The CDR3 DNA follows: TGTGCCAGCAGTTACCCGACAGGCACTGAAGCTTTCTTT.

The chain is built from TRBV29-1 and TRBJ2-1; 9 nucleotides line up with TRBD2. The CDR3 is 15 amino acids. Unmatched junction bases numbered 6, after V lost 1 base and J lost 5 bases. CDR1 SQVTM and CDR2 ANQGSEA come from the germline V gene. The DNA for the CDR3 is TGCAGCGTTGAAGGAACTAGCGGGTCCCACAATGAGCAGTTCTTC. Encoded protein: CSVEGTSGSHNEQFF.

This clone was found a few times. The J gene is TRBJ2-1, the V gene TRBV19; the D gene is possibly TRBD2 (5 bases). Deletions cut 5 bases from V and 6 bases from J, with 11 bases between. The CDR3 spans 13 residues. The germline V gene has CDR1 LNHDA and CDR2 SQIVND (reference sequence). The CDR3 protein is CASSLLRGNEQFF. For the CDR3, the DNA is TGTGCCAGTAGTCTACTACGGGGCAATGAGCAGTTCTTC.

The DNA of the CDR3 is TGTGCCAGCAGCCCGACTAGCTCCTACGAGCAGTACTTC. Translating gives CASSPTSSYEQYF. The chain recombines TRBV27 with TRBJ2-7; maybe TRBD2 (6 bases). Germline CDR1 reads MNHEY; CDR2 reads SMNVEV (reference sequence). Trimming stripped 6 bases from V and 0 bases from J, with 9 bases between. The CDR3 runs 13 residues.

CDR3 bases: TGTGCCAGCAGCTATATCAGAGGGGCGAACACCGGGGAGCTGTTTTTT. Its translation: CASSYIRGANTGELFF. The V call is TRBV11-2, the J call TRBJ2-2; D may correspond to TRBD1 or TRBD2 (5 bases each). Per germline, CDR1 SGHAT and CDR2 FQNNGV. V was pared by 4 bases and J by 0 bases, with 12 bases between. This CDR3 is built from 16 residues.